The clone carrying this T cell receptor (beta chain) was observed a single time. Germline lookup yields CDR1 LGHDT and CDR2 YNNKEL (reference sequence). This CDR3 contains 15 residues. Trimming removed 0 bases at V and 5 bases at J, with 13 bases between. The data originate from a study of blood T cell repertoires in COVID-19. Looking at the study overall: PBMCs, B-cell-depleted T cells, or T cells provided the cDNA or gDNA that made up the material.

The data were produced by immunoSEQ multiplex PCR, yet TCRdb's version contains in-frame clones alone and is incomplete. The data contain around 260,000 clones, around 88% of them singletons. Input material: peripheral blood. V is TRBV3-1 (or the pseudogene TRBV3-2) and J is TRBJ1-2; weak D call: TRBD1 (5 bases). This clonotype was obtained from a man younger than 45 with acute or convalescent COVID-19. The CDR3 protein is CASSQDKGRWYGYTF. DNA of the CDR3: TGTGCCAGCAGCCAAGATAAGGGGCGCTGGTATGGCTACACCTTC.